The 5 T cell receptor beta chains given below trace back to one sample, sequenced in a study of CD8+CD57+ T cells in acquired aplastic anemia. CD8+CD57+ cell expansion had been shown by flow cytometry in patients chosen for sequencing. Template material for TCR beta VDJ and CDR3 profiling consisted of genomic DNA. TCRdb recomputed calls from the reads with MiXCR, one row per CDR3 protein. The sample lists a few hundred thousand distinct CDR3 sequences, around 30% occurring once. Sequenced input: sorted CD4+, CD8+, or CD8+CD57+ T cells (not recorded which) from PBMCs. The receptors were gathered from a human donor with aplastic anemia.

This clonotype was seen a handful of times. The rearrangement uses TRBV6-5 and TRBJ2-1, with 7 bases lining up with TRBD2. This CDR3 has 15 amino acids. J was trimmed by 8 bases and V by 4 bases; bases with no gene match: 11. Per the germline V gene, CDR1 is MNHEY and CDR2 is SVGAGI. The CDR3 reads CASSFATAGRDEQFF. CDR3 bases: TGTGCCAGCAGTTTCGCTACAGCGGGACGGGATGAGCAGTTCTTC.

This clonotype was seen ten or more times. The V call is TRBV20-1, the J call TRBJ2-7; 7 bases align to TRBD1. Germline trimming cut 2 bases from V and 5 bases from J; bases unmatched to any gene: 6. CDR1 and CDR2 from the germline V gene are DFQATT and SNEGSKA (reference sequence). CDR3 size: 13 residues. This CDR3 reads CSARRTGIHEQYF. DNA of the CDR3: TGCAGTGCTAGAAGGACAGGTATCCACGAGCAGTACTTC.

The sample holds many counts of this clonotype. The chain has TRBV2 and TRBJ1-6; TRBD1 matches 10 bases. This CDR3 comprises 15 residues. V gave up 6 bases and J gave up 6 bases; unmatched junction bases: 5. Per the germline V gene, CDR1 is SNHLY and CDR2 is FYNNEI. CDR3 sequence: CASSGQGGSNSPLHF. The DNA for the CDR3 is TGTGCCAGCAGCGGACAGGGGGGGAGTAATTCACCCCTCCACTTT.

The chain carries TRBV19 and TRBJ2-3; the D gene is possibly TRBD2 (5 bases). The CDR3 totals 18 residues. The germline V gene encodes CDR1 LNHDA and CDR2 SQIVND (reference sequence). With 3 bases removed from V and 5 bases from J, the gap between germline ends came to 24 bases. This CDR3 is CASSIGVRGGPEGDTQYF. The CDR3 DNA reads as TGTGCCAGTAGTATTGGAGTACGAGGCGGGCCAGAGGGAGATACGCAGTATTTT.

With respect to this clonotype: With a much larger clone just one base away, this may be a read error. J is TRBJ1-4 and V is TRBV2; D unresolved. The CDR3 length is 12 residues. Germline V gene data show CDR1 as SNHLY and CDR2 as FYNNEI. CDR3 loop: CASRISDEELFF. The CDR3 DNA is TGTGCCAGCAGAATCTCGGATGAAGAACTGTTTTTT. Full variable domain (missing parts from reference TRBV2 and TRBJ1-4): EPEVTQTPSHQVTQMGQEVILRCVPISNHLYFYWYRQILGQKVEFLVSFYNNEISEKSEIFDDQFSVERPDGSNFTLKIRSTKLEDSAMYFCASRISDEELFFGSGTQLSVL.